A single sample is the source of the 6 T cell receptor beta chains below, sequenced in a study of blood T cells in healthy people across ages. A second roughly 6 to 12 cycle PCR used barcoded and J-beta primers. TCRdb re-derived calls from the 5' RACE reads in MiXCR, one entry per CDR3 protein. The sample consists of some 670,000 distinct CDR3 sequences, 52% of them appearing once. Sequenced sample: blood. The receptors come from a woman aged 80 or over in good health.

This chain joins TRBV11-1 and TRBJ2-4; maybe TRBD2 (6 bases). Between the trimmed V and J ends, which lost 5 bases and 0 bases, there was a span of 8 bases. The CDR3 runs to 14 residues. Looked up from germline, CDR1 is SGHAT and CDR2 is FQDESV (reference sequence). CDR3 sequence reads: CASSAGLAKNIQYF. DNA of the CDR3: TGTGCCAGCAGCGCGGGACTAGCCAAAAACATTCAGTACTTC.

The chain carries TRBV29-1 and TRBJ2-5, with 8 bases that match TRBD2. The CDR3 contains 13 residues. V was pared by 1 base and J by 2 bases, with 0 bases of the junction left unmatched. Germline V gene sequence: CDR1 SQVTM, CDR2 ANQGSEA. The CDR3 DNA follows: TGCAGCGTTGAAGCTAGCGGGCAAGAGACCCAGTACTTC. Protein sequence: CSVEASGQETQYF.

Regarding this clonotype: At one boundary the junction diverges from the germline segment, which might be a read error. This chain uses TRBV7-9 with TRBJ1-1; D possibly corresponds to TRBD1 (6 bases). Looked up from germline, CDR1 is SEHNR and CDR2 is FQNEAQ (reference sequence). The CDR3 consists of 15 residues. CDR3 sequence: CASSHTGLINTGAFF. Written as DNA, the CDR3 is TGTGCCAGCAGCCATACAGGGTTGATCAACACTGGAGCTTTCTTT.

The chain is built from TRBV7-2 and TRBJ1-1; 8 bases are shared with TRBD1. The junction had 3 bases not matched to a gene; V was cut back by 0 bases and J by 3 bases. CDR3 length: 15 residues. Germline lookup yields CDR1 SGHTA and CDR2 FQGNSA. Here the CDR3 DNA reads TGTGCCAGCAGCTTAGCCGGGACAGGTTACACTGAAGCTTTCTTT. Translating gives CASSLAGTGYTEAFF. The entire variable domain, with the rest obtained from reference TRBV7-2 and TRBJ1-1, is as follows: GAGVSQSPSNKVTEKGKDVELRCDPISGHTALYWYRQSLGQGLEFLIYFQGNSAPDKSGLPSDRFSAERTGGSVSTLTIQRTQQEDSAVYLCASSLAGTGYTEAFFGQGTRLTVV.

This chain joins TRBV7-2 and TRBJ2-1; 9 bases align to TRBD1. The CDR3 sequence is 15 residues long. The V gene's germline CDR1 is SGHTA and CDR2 FQGNSA. V trimming: 5 bases; J trimming: 8 bases; junction bases outside the gene matches: 10. The CDR3 DNA reads as TGTGCCAGCAGCCCTGCCGGGACAGGGCCGGATGAGCAGTTCTTC. Protein: CASSPAGTGPDEQFF. Full variable domain (remainder filled in from reference TRBV7-2 and TRBJ2-1): GAGVSQSPSNKVTEKGKDVELRCDPISGHTALYWYRQSLGQGLEFLIYFQGNSAPDKSGLPSDRFSAERTGGSVSTLTIQRTQQEDSAVYLCASSPAGTGPDEQFFGPGTRLTVL.

This clonotype was detected a few times. V gene TRBV5-1 combines with J gene TRBJ2-1; 8 nucleotides match TRBD1. Germline loops: CDR1 SGHRS, CDR2 YFSETQ. Unmatched junction bases numbered 8, after V lost 2 bases and J lost 10 bases. The CDR3 is 14 amino acids. The CDR3 DNA follows: TGCGCCAGCAGCTTAACAGGGGGTCCTTGGGAGCAGTTCTTC. Its protein is CASSLTGGPWEQFF.